This T cell receptor beta chain was obtained from a study of cytomegalovirus exposure and HLA in healthy donors (dated by TCRdb to about 2017). Looking at the study overall: In an earlier analysis of approximately 500 of the donors, 250 to 350 Gb of sequence data and 90 million to 130 million unique TCR beta sequences from about 179 million T cells were reported. The number of typed donors differed by locus: roughly 620-640 for A, B, C, DRB1 and DQB1; 522 for DQA1; approximately 610 for DPA1; and around 450 for DPB1. About 280 gigabases of sequencing data and around 87 million unique TCR sequences were included in an early release covering roughly 600 HLA-typed donors. To predict cytomegalovirus infection status, the study combined high-throughput TCR immunosequencing, statistical association of individual TCRs with disease status, and machine learning. Donor age, sex, ethnicity and CMV serostatus were compiled together with the repertoire data. The study aimed to test whether cataloging public T cell receptors could reveal signatures of past pathogen exposure. The study profiled the T cell repertoires of 666 subjects by immunosequencing and related them to cytomegalovirus serostatus. HLA typing included class I and class II loci at four-digit resolution. All discovery cohort repertoires had been generated on a single sequencing platform. About five DR-DQ haplotypes were handled as single units for association and clustering, since linkage in the cohort was strong. A later genetic analysis used genome-wide SNP genotypes for about 55% of the 666 donors, treating that subset as a discovery cohort. A separate validation cohort of roughly 130 different subjects was used in addition to the roughly 700-subject first cohort. An earlier analysis of nearly 600 of the donors applied high-throughput TCR beta sequencing to assess whether each TCR beta V gene segment acted as functional or pseudogenic. Across 300 to 500 genotyped donors of the cohort, an average of about 200,000 unique TCR beta nucleotide sequences per donor were sequenced, and 15% to 20% of those sequences were non-productive. Of the 398 genotyped donors, 81% were placed in the genetic ancestry cluster associated with self-reported Caucasian donors. Rather than using new phenotypic data, the later analysis identified candidate immune exposures from TCR beta sequences and from how often those sequences occurred across donors. In a later analysis, previously published TCR beta repertoires from hundreds of donors were re-analyzed and high-resolution HLA genotyping was added so that TCR occurrence patterns could be studied.

The cohort consisted of 650 to 850 healthy bone marrow donors. Cohort members were all nominally healthy when sampled, although unrecorded immune exposures were likely present. The donor tested CMV seropositive and was one of the 289 seropositive cohort members. A peripheral blood sample was collected from each donor, and TCR beta sequencing was performed on peripheral blood mononuclear cells. Genomic DNA extraction from the blood cell samples was performed with the Qiagen DNeasy Blood Extraction Kit. Study-wide conclusions, independent of this receptor: The earlier analysis of 587 of the donors excluded 15 to 20 rarely observed V segments, including chromosome 9 orphons, because counts were too low. CMV serostatus was the only immune exposure information available for the cohort. A cluster of highly shared sequence variants was judged likely to represent a technical artifact of the sequencing pipeline. A later analysis found that HLA-associated TCR beta chains were more clonally expanded and had lower generation probabilities than equally common non-associated chains. Linkage disequilibrium might explain the correlated functional status among segregating V segments, but an unknown experimental factor could not be excluded. In a later analysis, some 17,000 TCR beta sequences were associated with specific HLA alleles at a false discovery rate of 0.05. In a later genetic analysis, a missense DCLRE1C variant was associated with V-gene and J-gene trimming of TCR beta chains, and the association was replicated in an independent cohort. This cohort had only TCR beta chains sequenced, and the lack of alpha or paired-chain data limited which features could be detected. In an earlier analysis of 500 to 650 of the donors, most TCR beta V segments appeared in productive rearrangements about 87% or about 30% of the time, broadly matching IMGT annotations. Compared with the approximately 720-donor mean, donors in an Asian-associated ancestry cluster had fewer N-insertions in productive TCRs, according to a later genetic analysis. When HLA alleles, especially DR and DQ, strongly co-occurred, attributing TCR associations to individual alleles was difficult. Because HLA typing was unavailable for some donors at each locus, only the typed subset was used in association tests. Most CMV-associated TCR beta chains appeared to be HLA-restricted in a later analysis, and the HLA associations seemed to be driven largely by CMV exposure. The 87-base-pair reads could not distinguish some IMGT-functional V segments, including TRBV6-2 and TRBV6-3, so those segments were excluded. A total of roughly 160 TCR beta chains were listed by the study as associated with cytomegalovirus. In a later analysis, several top co-occurrence clusters were reported to appear linked to parvovirus B19, influenza, CMV and Epstein-Barr virus. The classifier was reported to diagnose cytomegalovirus status with high specificity and sensitivity in both the original and validation cohorts. Three of the identified cytomegalovirus-associated TCR beta chains were confirmed in vitro to be specific for cytomegalovirus antigens. Roughly uniform sequencing depth across donors was assumed in presence/absence analyses, although this assumption may not hold. The authors suggested that the approach could potentially be generalized to other disease states and immunological phenotypes. In a later analysis, TCR association rates were found to vary across HLA loci, with the most associated TCRs seen for DRB1 alleles and the fewest for HLA-C alleles. A further reported finding was that TCR beta sequences accurately predicted the HLA-A and HLA-B alleles for most subjects in the first cohort. Most TCR sequences were seen in very few donors, while some public TCRs were found in many individuals.

Preparation of the library involved the immunoSEQ multiplex PCR assay. A mixture of 60 forward primers for TCR Vbeta segments and 13 reverse primers for TCR Jbeta segments was used in the multiplex PCR. The CDR3 region of rearranged TCR beta genes was amplified from genomic DNA by a multiplex PCR assay. The amplified TCR beta libraries were sequenced on the Illumina HiSeq System as 87-base-pair reads. Per the source publication's procedure: A later analysis counted about 80 million unique TCR beta chains across the 700 or so repertoires, and roughly 10 million of these chains were shared by at least two donors. Raw reads were error-corrected and collapsed into unique sequences by a nearest-neighbor algorithm in which closely related sequences were merged to remove PCR and sequencing errors. V, D and J gene segments were assigned by aligning CDR3 sequences to IMGT reference sequences. For a sequence to be retained, at least a six-nucleotide match to both a V gene segment and a J gene segment was required. Rearrangements were classified as productive when the CDR3 lacked stop codons and remained in frame with V and J, and all other rearrangements were classified as non-productive. CDR3 was defined according to IMGT convention as the region running from the second conserved V-encoded cysteine to the conserved J-encoded phenylalanine. The earlier analysis of about 610 of the donors excluded any sequence lacking an unambiguous match to a single V gene segment. An earlier analysis of 550 to 650 of the donors classified V segments as functional when productive rearrangements were above 56.7% and as segregating when the standard deviation between donors was above 5%. A statistical classification framework was built to diagnose cytomegalovirus status from the catalog of TCR beta chain sequences. V and J gene assignment, in a later analysis, came from comparing TCR nucleotide sequences with IMGT/GENE-DB human TR gene sequences. A later analysis assigned CDR3 sequences and most-parsimonious VDJ recombination scenarios with the TCRdist pipeline. In a later analysis, each TCR beta chain was defined by its CDR3 amino acid sequence together with its V-gene family, and reads lacking a unique V-gene family were excluded. In a later analysis, around 650 highly shared, low-generation-probability nucleotide sequences were removed to address suspected cross-contamination and a sequencing artifact. A later analysis calculated a clonal expansion index for each public chain from normalized within-repertoire ranks of inferred template counts. Generation probabilities in a later analysis came from a VDJ recombination model fitted to out-of-frame rearrangements, and those results were checked against IGoR. In a later analysis, TCR-TCR, TCR-HLA and TCR-CMV co-occurrence was scored with hypergeometric tests, and a repertoire-size bias correction was applied to TCR pairs. A later analysis estimated false discovery rates by permuting HLA or CMV assignments 20 times. In a later analysis, co-occurring TCRs were grouped using DBSCAN, and TCRdist sequence similarity was added for clustering within HLA-allele-positive subsets. Repertoires with fewer than 30,000 or more than 120,000 public chains were left out of co-occurrence clustering, as were a few repertoires with anomalous nucleotide sharing. The table was pulled from immuneACCESS by TCRdb, which kept in-frame rearrangements only. Such tables lose some clones; where checked, under half of the loss comes from unresolved V genes, and the rest has no known cause. Clone size and the V and J calls come from that table; the DNA yielded D and trimming. The sample contains approximately 160,000 clones, around three quarters of them found a single time. The ten largest clones add up to 1% of the sample.

Counted from cysteine to phenylalanine, this CDR3 has 14 amino acids. This entry keeps only the CDR3 DNA: 42 bases, framed from base 1. The germline V gene provides CDR1 MNHNS and CDR2 SASEGT. A note on this clone: Its antigen target is currently unknown. The junction departs from the called germline gene at one end, perhaps through a read error.

The chain joins TRBV6-1 to TRBJ2-5, with 10 bases aligning to TRBD2. Material: PBMCs. The receptor was derived from a woman aged 45-59 years in good health and CMV-seropositive. For the CDR3, the sequence is CASREAGGRETQYF. The nucleotide sequence reads TGTGCCAGCAGGGAAGCGGGGGGGCGGGAGACCCAGTACTTC.